The subject of this entry is one T cell receptor (beta chain). Its cognate antigen is unknown. Some clones are missing from TCRdb's copy, which holds only in-frame ones; the method was immunoSEQ multiplex PCR. The repertoire holds about 2.3 million clones, with 90% to 95% as singletons. This record comes from a study of shared clonotypes between healthy human individuals. Study results and limitations: Against clonotypes common to all four donors, non-shared ones had lower generation probabilities.

The CDR3 spans 15 residues. Germline lookup yields CDR1 SGHAT and CDR2 FQNNGV. Between the trimmed V and J ends, which lost 1 base and 6 bases, there was a span of 12 bases. Partitioning of CD4+ cells yielded a CD45RA+ naive subset and a CD45RA-negative memory subset. The sample consisted of naive CD4+ T cells from PBMCs. Subset indicated: CD45RA+ positively selected. The chain is built from TRBV11-2 and TRBJ1-4, with D uncertain. This sequence was found in a man between 18 and 29 years old in good health. Some clones in this sample may be carry-over from other donors' samples. CDR3 region: CASSLGAGSDEKLFF. The CDR3 nucleotides are TGTGCCAGCAGCTTAGGAGCAGGCTCCGATGAAAAACTGTTTTTT.